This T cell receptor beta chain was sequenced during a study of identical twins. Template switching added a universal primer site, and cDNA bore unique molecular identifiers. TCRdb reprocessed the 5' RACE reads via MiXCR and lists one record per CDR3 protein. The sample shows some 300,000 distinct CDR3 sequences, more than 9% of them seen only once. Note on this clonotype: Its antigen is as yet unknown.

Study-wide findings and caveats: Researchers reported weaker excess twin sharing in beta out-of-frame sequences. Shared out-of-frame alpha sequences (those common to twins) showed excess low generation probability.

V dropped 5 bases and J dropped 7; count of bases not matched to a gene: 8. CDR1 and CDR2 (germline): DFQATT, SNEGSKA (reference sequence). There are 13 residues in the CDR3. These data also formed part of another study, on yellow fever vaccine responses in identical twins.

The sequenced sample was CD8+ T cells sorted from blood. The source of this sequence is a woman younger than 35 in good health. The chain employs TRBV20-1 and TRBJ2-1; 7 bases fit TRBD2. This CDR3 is CSAVGLAVNEQFF. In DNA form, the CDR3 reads TGCAGTGCTGTCGGGCTAGCGGTGAATGAGCAGTTCTTC.